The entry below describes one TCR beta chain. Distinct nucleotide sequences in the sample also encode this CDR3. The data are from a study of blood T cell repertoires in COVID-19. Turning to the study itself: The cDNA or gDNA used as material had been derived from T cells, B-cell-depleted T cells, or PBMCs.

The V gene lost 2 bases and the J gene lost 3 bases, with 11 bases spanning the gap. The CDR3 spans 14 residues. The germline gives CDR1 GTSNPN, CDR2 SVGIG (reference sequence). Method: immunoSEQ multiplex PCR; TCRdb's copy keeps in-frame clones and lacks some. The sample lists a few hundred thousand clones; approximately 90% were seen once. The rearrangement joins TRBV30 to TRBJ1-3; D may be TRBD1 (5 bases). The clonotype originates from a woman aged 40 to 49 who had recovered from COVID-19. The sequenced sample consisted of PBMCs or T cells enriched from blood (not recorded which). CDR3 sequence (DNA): TGTGCCTGGAGTTTAGGGACTGGTGGAAACACCATATATTTT. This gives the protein CAWSLGTGGNTIYF.